This T cell receptor beta chain is drawn from a study of cytomegalovirus exposure and HLA in healthy donors. About the study: A data release that came early held some 79 million unique TCRs from HLA-typed donors.

Germline V lookup: CDR1 SQVTM, CDR2 ANQGSEA. The length of the CDR3 is 13 residues. Trimming pared 5 bases from V and 1 base from J, leaving 9 bases between. The PCR employed 60 Vbeta primers together with 13 Jbeta primers. The table came from immunoSEQ multiplex PCR; TCRdb's copy has only in-frame clones and leaves some out. The sample yields about 170,000 clones, less than 85% seen once. What was sequenced was PBMCs. The J gene is TRBJ2-1, the V gene TRBV29-1, with D possibly TRBD2 on 5 matching bases. The clonotype was recovered from a boy between 2 and 15 years old in good health and CMV-seronegative. The CDR3 protein is CSVRAGSYNEQFF. CDR3 nucleotides: TGCAGCGTTCGGGCGGGTTCCTACAATGAGCAGTTCTTC.